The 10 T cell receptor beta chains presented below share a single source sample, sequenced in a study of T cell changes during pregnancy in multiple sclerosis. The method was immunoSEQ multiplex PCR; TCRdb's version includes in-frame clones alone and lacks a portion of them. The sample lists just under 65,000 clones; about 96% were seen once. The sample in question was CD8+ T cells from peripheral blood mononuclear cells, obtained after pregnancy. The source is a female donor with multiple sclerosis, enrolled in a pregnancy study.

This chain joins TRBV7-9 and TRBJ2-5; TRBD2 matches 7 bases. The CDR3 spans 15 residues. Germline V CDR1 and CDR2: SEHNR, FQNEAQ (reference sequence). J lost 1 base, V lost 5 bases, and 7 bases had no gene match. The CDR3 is CASSVLRETQETQYF. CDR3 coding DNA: TGTGCCAGCAGCGTGTTGCGGGAGACCCAAGAGACCCAGTACTTC.

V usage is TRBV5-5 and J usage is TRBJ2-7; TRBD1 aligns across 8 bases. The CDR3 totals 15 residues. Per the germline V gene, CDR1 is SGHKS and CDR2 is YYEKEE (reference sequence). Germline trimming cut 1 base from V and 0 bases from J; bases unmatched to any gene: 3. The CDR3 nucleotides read TGTGCCAGCAGCTTGATAACAGGGGGCTCCTACGAGCAGTACTTC. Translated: CASSLITGGSYEQYF.

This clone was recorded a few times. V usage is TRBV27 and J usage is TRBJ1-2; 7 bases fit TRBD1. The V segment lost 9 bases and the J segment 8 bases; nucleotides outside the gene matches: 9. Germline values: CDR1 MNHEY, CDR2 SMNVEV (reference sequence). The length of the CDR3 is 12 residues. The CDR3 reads CASMTGLEGYTF. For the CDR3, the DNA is TGTGCCAGTATGACAGGGCTGGAGGGCTACACCTTC.

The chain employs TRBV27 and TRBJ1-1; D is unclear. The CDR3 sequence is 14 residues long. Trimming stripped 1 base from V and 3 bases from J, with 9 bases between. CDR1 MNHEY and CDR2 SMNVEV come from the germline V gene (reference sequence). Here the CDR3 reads CASSLYGGYTEAFF. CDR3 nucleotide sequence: TGTGCCAGCAGTTTATACGGAGGATACACTGAAGCTTTCTTT.

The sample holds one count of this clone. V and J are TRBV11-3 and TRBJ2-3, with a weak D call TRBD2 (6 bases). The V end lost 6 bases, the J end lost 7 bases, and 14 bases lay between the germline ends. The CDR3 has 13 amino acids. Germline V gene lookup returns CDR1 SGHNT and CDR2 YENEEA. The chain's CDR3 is CASRPYGGNTQYF. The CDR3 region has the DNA TGTGCCAGCAGACCATATGGGGGGAATACGCAGTATTTT.

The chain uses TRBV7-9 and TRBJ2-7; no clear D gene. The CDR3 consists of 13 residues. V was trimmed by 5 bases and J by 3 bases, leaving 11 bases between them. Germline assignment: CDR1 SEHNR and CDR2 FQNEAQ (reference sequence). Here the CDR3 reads CASSPTAFYEQYF. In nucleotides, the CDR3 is TGTGCCAGCAGCCCCACTGCATTCTACGAGCAGTACTTC.

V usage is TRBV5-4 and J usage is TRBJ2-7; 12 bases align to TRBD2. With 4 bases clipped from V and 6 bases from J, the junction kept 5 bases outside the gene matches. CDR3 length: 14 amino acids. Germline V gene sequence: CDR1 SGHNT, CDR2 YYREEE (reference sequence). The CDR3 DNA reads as TGTGCCAGCAGCCCACAGGGACTAGCGGGCGAGCAGTACTTC. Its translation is CASSPQGLAGEQYF.

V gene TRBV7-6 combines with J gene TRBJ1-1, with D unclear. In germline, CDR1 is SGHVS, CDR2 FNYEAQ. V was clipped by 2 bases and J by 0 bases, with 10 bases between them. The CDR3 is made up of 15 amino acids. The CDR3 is CASSLPPALNTEAFF. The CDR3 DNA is TGTGCCAGCAGCTTACCGCCAGCGCTGAACACTGAAGCTTTCTTT.

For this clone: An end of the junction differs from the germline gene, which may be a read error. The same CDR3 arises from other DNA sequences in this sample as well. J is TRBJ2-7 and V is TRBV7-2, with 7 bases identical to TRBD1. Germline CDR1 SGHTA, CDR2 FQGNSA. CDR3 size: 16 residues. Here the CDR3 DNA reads TGTGCCAGCAGCCTGTGGTGGACAGGAAGCTCCTACGAACAGTACTTC. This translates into CASSLWWTGSSYEQYF.

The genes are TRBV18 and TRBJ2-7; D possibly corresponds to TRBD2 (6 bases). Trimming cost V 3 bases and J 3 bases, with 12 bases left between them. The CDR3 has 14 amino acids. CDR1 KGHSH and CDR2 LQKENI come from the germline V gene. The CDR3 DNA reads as TGTGCCAGCTCACCGGCGCGGGACGGCTACGAGCAGTACTTC. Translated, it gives CASSPARDGYEQYF.